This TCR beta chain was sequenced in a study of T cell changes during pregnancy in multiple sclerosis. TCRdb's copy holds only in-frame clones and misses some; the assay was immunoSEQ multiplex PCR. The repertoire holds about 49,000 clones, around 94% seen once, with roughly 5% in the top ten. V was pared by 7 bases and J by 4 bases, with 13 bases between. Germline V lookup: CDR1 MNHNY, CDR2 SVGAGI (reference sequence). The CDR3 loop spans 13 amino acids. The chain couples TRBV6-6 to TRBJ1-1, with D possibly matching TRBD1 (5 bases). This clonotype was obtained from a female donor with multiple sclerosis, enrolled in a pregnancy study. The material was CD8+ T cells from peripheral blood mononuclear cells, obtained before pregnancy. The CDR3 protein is CASNPLGGTEAFF. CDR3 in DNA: TGTGCCAGCAACCCTTTGGGGGGCACTGAAGCTTTCTTT.